This T cell receptor (beta chain) derives from a study of human T cells and chemical hapten exposure. The CDR3 covers 11 residues. V was pared by 3 bases and J by 3 bases, with 2 bases between. The V gene's germline CDR1 is MNHNS and CDR2 SASEGT. Using its own MiXCR run on the RACE reads, TCRdb lists one record per CDR3 protein. This sample carries roughly 120,000 distinct CDR3 sequences, approximately 12% of them seen once, and the ten largest clones take approximately 2.8%. Time point given: pre-sensitization, week 0. The sample's treatment: therapeutic diphenylcyclopropenone sensitization with weekly scalp DPC.

V is TRBV6-1 and J is TRBJ1-1; D not resolved. The sequence was obtained from a woman in her late teens or twenties with alopecia areata. Some clones in this sample may be carry-over from other donors' samples. The starting material was whole blood, obtained in connection with sensitization to the hapten diphenylcyclopropenone (DPC). The CDR3: CASSDYTEAFF. The CDR3 nucleotides read TGTGCCAGCAGTGACTACACTGAAGCTTTCTTT.